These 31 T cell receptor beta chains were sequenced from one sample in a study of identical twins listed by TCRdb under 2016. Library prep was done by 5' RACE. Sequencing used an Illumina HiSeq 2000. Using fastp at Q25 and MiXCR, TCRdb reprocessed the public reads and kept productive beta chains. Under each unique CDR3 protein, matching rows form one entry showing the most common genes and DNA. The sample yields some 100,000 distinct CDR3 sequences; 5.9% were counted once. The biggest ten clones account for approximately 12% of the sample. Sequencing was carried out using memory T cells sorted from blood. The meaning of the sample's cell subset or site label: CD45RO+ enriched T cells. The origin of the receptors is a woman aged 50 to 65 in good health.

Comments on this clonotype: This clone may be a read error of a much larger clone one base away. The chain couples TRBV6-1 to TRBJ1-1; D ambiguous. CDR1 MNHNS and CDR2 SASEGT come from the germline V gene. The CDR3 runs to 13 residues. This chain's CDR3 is CALRVTVLSDAFF. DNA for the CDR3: TGTGCCCTTAGGGTGACGGTCCTTTCTGACGCTTTCTTT.

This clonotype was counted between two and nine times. CDR3 DNA sequence: TGTGCCAGCACTTCAAAAGCGGAGACCCAGTACTTC. Its translation: CASTSKAETQYF. This chain joins TRBV27 and TRBJ2-5; no firm D call. The CDR3 is 12 residues long. V lost 7 bases to trimming and J lost 5 bases, with 11 bases between them. Per germline, CDR1 MNHEY and CDR2 SMNVEV (reference sequence).

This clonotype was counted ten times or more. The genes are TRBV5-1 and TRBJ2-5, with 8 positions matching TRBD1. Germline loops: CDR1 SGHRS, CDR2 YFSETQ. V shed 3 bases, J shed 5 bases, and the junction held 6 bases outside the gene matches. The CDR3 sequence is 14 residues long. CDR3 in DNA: TGCGCCAGCAGCTCGAGGACAGGGAGGGAGACCCAGTACTTC. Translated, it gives CASSSRTGRETQYF.

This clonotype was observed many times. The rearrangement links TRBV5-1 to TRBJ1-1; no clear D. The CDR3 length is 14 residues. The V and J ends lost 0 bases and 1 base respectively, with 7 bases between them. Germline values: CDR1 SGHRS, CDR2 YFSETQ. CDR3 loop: CASSLETANTEAFF. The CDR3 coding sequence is TGCGCCAGCAGCTTGGAAACAGCGAACACTGAAGCTTTCTTT.

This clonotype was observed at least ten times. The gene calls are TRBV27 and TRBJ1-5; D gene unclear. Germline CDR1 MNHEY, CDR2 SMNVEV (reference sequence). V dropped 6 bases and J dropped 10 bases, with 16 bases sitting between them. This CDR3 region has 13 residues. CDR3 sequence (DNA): TGTGCCAGCAGCCGCGCGCGGGATGGTCCCCAGCATTTT. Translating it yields CASSRARDGPQHF.

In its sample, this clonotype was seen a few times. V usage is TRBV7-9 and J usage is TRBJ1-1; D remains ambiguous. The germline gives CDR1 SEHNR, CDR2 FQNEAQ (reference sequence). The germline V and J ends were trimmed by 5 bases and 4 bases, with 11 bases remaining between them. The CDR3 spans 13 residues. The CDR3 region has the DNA TGTGCCAGCAGCCCGATTTCCCTCACTGAAGCTTTCTTT. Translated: CASSPISLTEAFF.

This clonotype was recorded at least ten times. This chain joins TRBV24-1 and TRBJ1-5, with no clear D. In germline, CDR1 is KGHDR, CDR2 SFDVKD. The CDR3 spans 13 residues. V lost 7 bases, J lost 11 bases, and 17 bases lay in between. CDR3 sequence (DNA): TGTGCCACCAGCTTCAACAGTCGTTCGGCCCAGCATTTT. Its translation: CATSFNSRSAQHF.

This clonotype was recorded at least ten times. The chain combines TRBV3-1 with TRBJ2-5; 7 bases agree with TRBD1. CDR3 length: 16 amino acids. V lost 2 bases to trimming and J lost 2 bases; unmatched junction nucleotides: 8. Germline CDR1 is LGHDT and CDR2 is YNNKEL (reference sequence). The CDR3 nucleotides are TGTGCCAGCAGCCAACGGACTCGGACAGGTCAAGAGACCCAGTACTTC. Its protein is CASSQRTRTGQETQYF.

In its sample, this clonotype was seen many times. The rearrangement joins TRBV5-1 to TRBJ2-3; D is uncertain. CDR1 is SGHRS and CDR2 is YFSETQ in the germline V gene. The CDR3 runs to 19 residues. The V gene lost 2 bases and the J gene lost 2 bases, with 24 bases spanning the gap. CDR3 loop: CASSLTGGSLIRLTDTQYF. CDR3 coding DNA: TGCGCCAGCAGCTTAACGGGCGGATCTCTCATAAGACTCACAGATACGCAGTATTTT.

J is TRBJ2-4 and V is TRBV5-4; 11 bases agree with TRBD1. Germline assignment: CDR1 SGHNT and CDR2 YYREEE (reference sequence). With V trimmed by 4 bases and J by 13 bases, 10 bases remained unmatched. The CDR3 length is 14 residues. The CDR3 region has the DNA TGTGCCAGCAGCCCCACCGGGGACAGGGGGACGCAGTACTTC. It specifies CASSPTGDRGTQYF.

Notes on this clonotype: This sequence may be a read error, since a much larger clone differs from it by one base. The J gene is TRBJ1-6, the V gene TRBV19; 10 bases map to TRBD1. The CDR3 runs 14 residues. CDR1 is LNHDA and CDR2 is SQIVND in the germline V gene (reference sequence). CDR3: CTSTTTGGKSPLHF. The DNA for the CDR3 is TGTACCAGTACCACGACAGGGGGCAAATCACCCCTCCACTTT.

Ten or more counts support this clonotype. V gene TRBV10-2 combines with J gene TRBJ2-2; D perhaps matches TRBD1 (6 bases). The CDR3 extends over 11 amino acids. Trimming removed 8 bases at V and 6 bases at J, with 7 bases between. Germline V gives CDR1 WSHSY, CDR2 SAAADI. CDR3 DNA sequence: TGCGCCAGCGAGGGGGCCGGGGAGCTGTTTTTT. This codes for CASEGAGELFF.

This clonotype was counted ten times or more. CDR3 nucleotide sequence: TGTGCCAGCAGTCGGGACTTAACCTACAATGAGCAGTTCTTC. Protein: CASSRDLTYNEQFF. This sequence joins TRBV2 and TRBJ2-1; D possibly corresponds to TRBD2 (6 bases). The CDR3 extends over 14 amino acids. V was cut by 5 bases and J by 2 bases, with 10 bases left in between. Germline assignment: CDR1 SNHLY and CDR2 FYNNEI.

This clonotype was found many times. The CDR3 region has the DNA TGCAGCGCCAGACTAGACTACGAGCAGTACTTC. Amino acid sequence: CSARLDYEQYF. The rearrangement links TRBV29-1 to TRBJ2-7, with D possibly matching TRBD2 (6 bases). Germline lookup yields CDR1 SQVTM and CDR2 ANQGSEA. The V gene lost 7 bases and the J gene lost 3 bases, with 10 bases spanning the gap. The length of the CDR3 is 11 residues.

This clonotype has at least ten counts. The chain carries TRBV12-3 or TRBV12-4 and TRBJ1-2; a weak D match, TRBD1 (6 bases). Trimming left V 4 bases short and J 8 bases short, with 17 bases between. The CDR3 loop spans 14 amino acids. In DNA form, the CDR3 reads TGTGCCAGCAGTTCCGGGACACCCTGGGAGGGCTACACCTTC. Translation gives CASSSGTPWEGYTF.

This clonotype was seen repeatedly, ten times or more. The CDR3 is CASSTGAGNTIYF. CDR3 nucleotide sequence: TGCGCCAGCAGCACCGGGGCGGGAAACACCATATATTTT. The V gene is TRBV5-1, the J gene TRBJ1-3, with a tentative D call TRBD1 (5 bases). Germline CDR1 SGHRS, CDR2 YFSETQ. The CDR3 is 13 residues long. The V and J ends lost 4 bases and 4 bases respectively, with 9 bases between them.

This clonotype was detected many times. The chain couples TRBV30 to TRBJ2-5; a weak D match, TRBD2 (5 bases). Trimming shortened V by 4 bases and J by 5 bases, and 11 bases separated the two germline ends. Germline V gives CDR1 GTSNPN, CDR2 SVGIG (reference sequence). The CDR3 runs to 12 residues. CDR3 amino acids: CAWTGIRETQYF. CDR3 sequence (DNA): TGTGCCTGGACGGGGATTAGGGAGACCCAGTACTTC.

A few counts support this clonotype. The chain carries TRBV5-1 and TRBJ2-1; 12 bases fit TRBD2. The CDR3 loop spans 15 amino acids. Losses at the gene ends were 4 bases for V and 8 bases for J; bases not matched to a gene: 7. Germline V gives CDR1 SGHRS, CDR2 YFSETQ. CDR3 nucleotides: TGCGCCAGCAGCCCCGGACTAGCGGGAATCGATGAGCAGTTCTTC. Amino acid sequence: CASSPGLAGIDEQFF.

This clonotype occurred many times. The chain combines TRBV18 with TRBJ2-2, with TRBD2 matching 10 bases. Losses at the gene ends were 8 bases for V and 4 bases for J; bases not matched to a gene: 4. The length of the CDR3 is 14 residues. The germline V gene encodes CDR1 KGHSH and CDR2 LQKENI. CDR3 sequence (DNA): TGTGCCAGCCGTTCTAGCGGGAGCACCGGGGAGCTGTTTTTT. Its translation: CASRSSGSTGELFF.

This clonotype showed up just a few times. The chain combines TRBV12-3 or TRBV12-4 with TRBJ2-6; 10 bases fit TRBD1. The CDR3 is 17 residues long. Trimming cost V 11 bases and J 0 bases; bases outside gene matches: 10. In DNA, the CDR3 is TGTGCCTTGGACCCCGGGACAGGGGTCTCTGGGGCCAACGTCCTGACTTTC. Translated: CALDPGTGVSGANVLTF.

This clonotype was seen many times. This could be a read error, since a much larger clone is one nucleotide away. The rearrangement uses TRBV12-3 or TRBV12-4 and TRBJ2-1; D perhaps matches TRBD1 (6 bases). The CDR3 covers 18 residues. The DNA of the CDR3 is TGTGTCAGCAGTTCTGTCGGGACACCTCCGACTTCCTACAATGAGCAGTTCTTC. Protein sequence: CVSSSVGTPPTSYNEQFF.

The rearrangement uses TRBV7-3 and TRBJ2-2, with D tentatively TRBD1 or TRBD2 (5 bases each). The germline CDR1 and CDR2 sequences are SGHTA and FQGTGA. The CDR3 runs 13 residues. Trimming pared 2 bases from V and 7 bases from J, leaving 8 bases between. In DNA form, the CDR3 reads TGTGCCAGCAGCTTAGGGGGATTCGGGGAGCTGTTTTTT. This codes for CASSLGGFGELFF. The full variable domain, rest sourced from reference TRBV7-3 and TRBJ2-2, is GAGVSQTPSNKVTEKGKYVELRCDPISGHTALYWYRQSLGQGPEFLIYFQGTGAADDSGLPNDRFFAVRPEGSVSTLKIQRTERGDSAVYLCASSLGGFGELFFGEGSRLTVL.

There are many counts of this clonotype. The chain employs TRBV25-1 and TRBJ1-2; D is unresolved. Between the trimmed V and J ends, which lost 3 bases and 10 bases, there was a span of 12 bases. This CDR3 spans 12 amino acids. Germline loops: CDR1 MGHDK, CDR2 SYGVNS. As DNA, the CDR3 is TGTGCCAGCAGTGAGTATGGATTCGACTACACCTTC. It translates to CASSEYGFDYTF.

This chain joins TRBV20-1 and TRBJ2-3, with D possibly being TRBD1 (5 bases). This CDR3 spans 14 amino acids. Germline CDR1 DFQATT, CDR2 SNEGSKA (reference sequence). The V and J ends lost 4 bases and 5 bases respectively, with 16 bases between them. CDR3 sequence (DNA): TGCAGTGCTACATGGGTGGGGCCGATAGATACGCAGTATTTT. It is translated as CSATWVGPIDTQYF.

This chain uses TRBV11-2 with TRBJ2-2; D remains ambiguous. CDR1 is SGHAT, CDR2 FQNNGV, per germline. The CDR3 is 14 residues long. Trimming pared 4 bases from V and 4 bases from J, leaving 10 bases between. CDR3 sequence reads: CASSYAVSTGELFF. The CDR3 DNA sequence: TGTGCCAGCAGCTACGCCGTCAGCACCGGGGAGCTGTTTTTT.

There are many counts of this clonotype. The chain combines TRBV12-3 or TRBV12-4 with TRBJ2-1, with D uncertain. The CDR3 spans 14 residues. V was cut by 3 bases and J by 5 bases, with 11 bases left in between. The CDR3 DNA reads TGTGCCAGCAGTTTTTTTACTCTCGACAATGAGCAGTTCTTC. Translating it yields CASSFFTLDNEQFF.

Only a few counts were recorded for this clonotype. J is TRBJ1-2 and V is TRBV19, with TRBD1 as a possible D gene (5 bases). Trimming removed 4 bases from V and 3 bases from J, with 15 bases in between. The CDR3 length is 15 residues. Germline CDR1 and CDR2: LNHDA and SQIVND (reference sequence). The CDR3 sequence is CASSRGEPPHYGYTF. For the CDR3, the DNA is TGTGCCAGTAGTAGAGGGGAGCCTCCCCACTATGGCTACACCTTC. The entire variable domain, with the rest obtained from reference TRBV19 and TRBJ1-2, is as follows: DGGITQSPKYLFRKEGQNVTLSCEQNLNHDAMYWYRQDPGQGLRLIYYSQIVNDFQKGDIAEGYSVSREKKESFPLTVTSAQKNPTAFYLCASSRGEPPHYGYTFGSGTRLTVV.

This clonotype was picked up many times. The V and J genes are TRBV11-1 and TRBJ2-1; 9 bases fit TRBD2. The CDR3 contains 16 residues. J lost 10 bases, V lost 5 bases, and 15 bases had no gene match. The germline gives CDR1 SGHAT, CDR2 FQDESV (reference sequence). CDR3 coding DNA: TGTGCCAGCAGCCCGATTCCCGGGACTAGCTTTGCCGAGCAGTTCTTC. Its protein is CASSPIPGTSFAEQFF.

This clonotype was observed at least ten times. In DNA form, the CDR3 reads TGTGCCACCAGTGACTTCGACAGGTTCGATGGCTACACCTTC. Translation: CATSDFDRFDGYTF. The J gene is TRBJ1-2, the V gene TRBV24-1, with D perhaps TRBD1 (6 bases). This CDR3 region has 14 residues. The germline V gene encodes CDR1 KGHDR and CDR2 SFDVKD. V gave up 4 bases and J gave up 6 bases, with 14 bases separating them.

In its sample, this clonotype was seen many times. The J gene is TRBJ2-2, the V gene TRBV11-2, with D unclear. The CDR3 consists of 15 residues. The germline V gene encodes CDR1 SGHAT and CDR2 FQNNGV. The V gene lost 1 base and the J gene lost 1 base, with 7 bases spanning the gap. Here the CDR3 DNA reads TGTGCCAGCAGCTTAGGGCTAGTGAACACCGGGGAGCTGTTTTTT. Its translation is CASSLGLVNTGELFF.

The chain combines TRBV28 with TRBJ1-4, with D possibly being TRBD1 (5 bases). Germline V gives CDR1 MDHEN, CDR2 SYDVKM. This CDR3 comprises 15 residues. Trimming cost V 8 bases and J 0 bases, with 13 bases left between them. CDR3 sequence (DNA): TGTGCCAGCGGACCGTGGGGCGCAACTAATGAAAAACTGTTTTTT. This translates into CASGPWGATNEKLFF.